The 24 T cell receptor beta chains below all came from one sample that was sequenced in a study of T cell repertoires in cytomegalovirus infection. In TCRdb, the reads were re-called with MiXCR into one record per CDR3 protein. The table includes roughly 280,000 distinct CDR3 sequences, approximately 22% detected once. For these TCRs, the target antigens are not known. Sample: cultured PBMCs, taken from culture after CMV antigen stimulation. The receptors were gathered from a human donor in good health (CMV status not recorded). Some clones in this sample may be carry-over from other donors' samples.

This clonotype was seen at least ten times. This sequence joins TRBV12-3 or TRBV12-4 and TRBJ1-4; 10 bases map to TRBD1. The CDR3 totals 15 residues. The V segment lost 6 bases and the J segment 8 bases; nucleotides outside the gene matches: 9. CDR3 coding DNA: TGTGCCAGCAGCCGAAGGACAGGGGGAAGGGAAAAACTGTTTTTT. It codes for CASSRRTGGREKLFF.

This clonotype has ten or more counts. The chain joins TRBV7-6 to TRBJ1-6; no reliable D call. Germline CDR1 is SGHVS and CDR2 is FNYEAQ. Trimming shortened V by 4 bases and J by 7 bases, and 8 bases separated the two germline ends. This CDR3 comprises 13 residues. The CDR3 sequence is CASSSEVNSPLHF. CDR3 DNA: TGTGCCAGCAGCTCGGAGGTGAATTCACCCCTCCACTTT.

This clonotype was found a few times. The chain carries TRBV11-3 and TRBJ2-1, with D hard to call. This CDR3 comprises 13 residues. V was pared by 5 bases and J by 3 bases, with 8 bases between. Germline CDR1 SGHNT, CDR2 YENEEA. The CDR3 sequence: CASSPRSYNEQFF. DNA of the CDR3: TGTGCCAGCAGCCCTCGGAGCTACAATGAGCAGTTCTTC.

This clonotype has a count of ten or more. The CDR3 reads CATIGWQGNINTDTQYF. The CDR3, as DNA: TGTGCCACCATCGGGTGGCAGGGTAATATCAACACAGATACGCAGTATTTT. The chain combines TRBV28 with TRBJ2-3; weak D call: TRBD1 (5 bases). The germline V and J ends were trimmed by 10 bases and 2 bases, with 25 bases remaining between them. Germline V CDR1 and CDR2: MDHEN, SYDVKM. This CDR3 has 17 amino acids.

The CDR3 loop is CASRDTGTAVYEQYF. In DNA form, the CDR3 reads TGTGCCAGCAGAGACACCGGGACGGCCGTCTACGAGCAGTACTTC. The chain employs TRBV28 and TRBJ2-7; D may match TRBD1 or TRBD2 (5 bases each). The CDR3 consists of 15 residues. Trimming pared 6 bases from V and 3 bases from J, leaving 18 bases between. Germline V gives CDR1 MDHEN, CDR2 SYDVKM. Full variable domain (missing parts from reference TRBV28 and TRBJ2-7): DVKVTQSSRYLVKRTGEKVFLECVQDMDHENMFWYRQDPGLGLRLIYFSYDVKMKEKGDIPEGYSVSREKKERFSLILESASTNQTSMYLCASRDTGTAVYEQYFGPGTRLTVT.

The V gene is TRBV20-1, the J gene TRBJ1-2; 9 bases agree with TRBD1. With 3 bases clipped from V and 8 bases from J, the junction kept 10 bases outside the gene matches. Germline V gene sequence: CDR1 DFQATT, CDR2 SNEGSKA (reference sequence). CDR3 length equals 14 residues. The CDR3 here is CSASPGDREGGYTF. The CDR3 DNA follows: TGCAGTGCTAGCCCGGGGGACAGGGAAGGAGGCTACACCTTC.

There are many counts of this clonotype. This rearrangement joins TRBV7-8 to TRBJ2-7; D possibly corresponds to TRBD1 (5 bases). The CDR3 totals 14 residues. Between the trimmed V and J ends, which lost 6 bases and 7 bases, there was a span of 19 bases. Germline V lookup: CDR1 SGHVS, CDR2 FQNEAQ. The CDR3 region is CASRGALLASEQYF. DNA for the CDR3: TGTGCCAGCAGAGGGGCCCTTTTGGCATCGGAGCAGTACTTC.

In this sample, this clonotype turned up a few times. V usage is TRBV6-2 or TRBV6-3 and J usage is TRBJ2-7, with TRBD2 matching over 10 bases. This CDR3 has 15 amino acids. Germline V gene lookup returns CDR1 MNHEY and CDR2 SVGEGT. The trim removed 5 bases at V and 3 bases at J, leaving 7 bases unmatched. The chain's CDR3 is CASSPEGLANYEQYV. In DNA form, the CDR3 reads TGTGCCAGCAGTCCCGAGGGACTAGCGAACTACGAGCAGTACGTC.

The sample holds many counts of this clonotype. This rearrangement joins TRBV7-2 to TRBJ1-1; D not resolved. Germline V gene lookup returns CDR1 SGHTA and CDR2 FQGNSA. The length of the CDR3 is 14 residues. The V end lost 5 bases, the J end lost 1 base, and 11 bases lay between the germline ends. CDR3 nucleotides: TGTGCCAGCAGCGCCTATCCGGGGAACACTGAAGCTTTCTTT. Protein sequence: CASSAYPGNTEAFF.

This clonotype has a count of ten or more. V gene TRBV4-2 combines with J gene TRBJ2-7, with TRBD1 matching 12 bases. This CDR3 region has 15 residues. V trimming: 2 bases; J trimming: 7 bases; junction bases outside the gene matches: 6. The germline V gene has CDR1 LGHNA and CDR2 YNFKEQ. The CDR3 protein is CASSQPGQGAREQYF. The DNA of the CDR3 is TGTGCCAGCAGCCAACCGGGACAGGGGGCGCGGGAGCAGTACTTC.

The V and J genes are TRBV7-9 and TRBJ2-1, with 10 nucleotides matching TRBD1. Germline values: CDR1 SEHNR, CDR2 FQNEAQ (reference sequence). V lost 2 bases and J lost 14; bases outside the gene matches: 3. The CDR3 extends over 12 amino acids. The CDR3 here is CASSLRGTGEFF. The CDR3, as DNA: TGTGCCAGCAGCTTACGTGGGACAGGGGAGTTCTTC.

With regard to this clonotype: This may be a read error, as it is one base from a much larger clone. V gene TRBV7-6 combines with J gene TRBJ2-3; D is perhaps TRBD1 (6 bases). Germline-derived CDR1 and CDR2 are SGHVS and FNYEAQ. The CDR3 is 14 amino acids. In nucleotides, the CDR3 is TGTGCCAGCAGCAAGGGGGATTCCACAGATGCGCAGTATTTT. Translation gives CASSKGDSTDAQYF.

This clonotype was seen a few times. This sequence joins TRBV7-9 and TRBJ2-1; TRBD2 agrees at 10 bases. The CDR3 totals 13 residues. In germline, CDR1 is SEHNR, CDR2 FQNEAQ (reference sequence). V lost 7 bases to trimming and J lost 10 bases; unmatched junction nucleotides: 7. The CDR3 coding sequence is TGTGCCAGCACCTACCTAGCGGGAGACGAGCAGTTCTTC. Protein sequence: CASTYLAGDEQFF.

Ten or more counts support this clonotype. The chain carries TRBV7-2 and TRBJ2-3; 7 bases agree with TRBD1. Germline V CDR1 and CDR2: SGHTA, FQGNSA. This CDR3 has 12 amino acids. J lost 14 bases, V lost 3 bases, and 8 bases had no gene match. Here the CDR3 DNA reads TGTGCCAGCAGCTTCGACAGGGCCCGGTGGTATTTT. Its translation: CASSFDRARWYF.

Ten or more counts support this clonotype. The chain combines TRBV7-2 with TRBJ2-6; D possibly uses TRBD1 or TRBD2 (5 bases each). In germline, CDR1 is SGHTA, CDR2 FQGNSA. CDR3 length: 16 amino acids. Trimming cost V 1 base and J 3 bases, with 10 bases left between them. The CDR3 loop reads CASSLVGGSGANVLTF. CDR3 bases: TGTGCCAGCAGCTTAGTTGGGGGTAGTGGGGCCAACGTCCTGACTTTC.

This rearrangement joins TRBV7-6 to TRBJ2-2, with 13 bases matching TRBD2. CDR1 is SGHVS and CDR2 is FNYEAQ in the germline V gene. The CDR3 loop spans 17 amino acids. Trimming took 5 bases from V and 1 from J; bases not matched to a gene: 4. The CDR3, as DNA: TGTGCCAGCAGCCCCGGGACTAGCGGGATGAACACCGGGGAGCTGTTTTTT. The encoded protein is CASSPGTSGMNTGELFF.

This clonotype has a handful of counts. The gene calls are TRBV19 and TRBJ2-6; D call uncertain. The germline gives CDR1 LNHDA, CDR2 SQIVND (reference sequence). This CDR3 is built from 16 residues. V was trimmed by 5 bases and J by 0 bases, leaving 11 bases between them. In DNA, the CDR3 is TGTGCCAGTAGTTGGCAGGACGTCTCTGGGGCCAACGTCCTGACTTTC. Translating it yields CASSWQDVSGANVLTF.

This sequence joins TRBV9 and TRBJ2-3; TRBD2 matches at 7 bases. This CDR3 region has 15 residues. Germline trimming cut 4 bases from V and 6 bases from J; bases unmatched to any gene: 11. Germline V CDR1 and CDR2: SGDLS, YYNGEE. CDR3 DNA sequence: TGTGCCAGCAGCCGGACTAGTCGATGGTTGGATACGCAGTATTTT. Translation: CASSRTSRWLDTQYF. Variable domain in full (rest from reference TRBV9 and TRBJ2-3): DSGVTQTPKHLITATGQRVTLRCSPRSGDLSVYWYQQSLDQGLQFLIQYYNGEERAKGNILERFSAQQFPDLHSELNLSSLELGDSALYFCASSRTSRWLDTQYFGPGTRLTVL.

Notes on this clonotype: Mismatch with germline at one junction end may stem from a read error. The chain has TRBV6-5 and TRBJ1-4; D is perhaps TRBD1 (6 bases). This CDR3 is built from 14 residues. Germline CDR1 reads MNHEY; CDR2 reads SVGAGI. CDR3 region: CASSYRRGDERLFF. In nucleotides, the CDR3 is TGTGCCAGCAGTTACAGGAGGGGGGATGAAAGACTGTTTTTT.

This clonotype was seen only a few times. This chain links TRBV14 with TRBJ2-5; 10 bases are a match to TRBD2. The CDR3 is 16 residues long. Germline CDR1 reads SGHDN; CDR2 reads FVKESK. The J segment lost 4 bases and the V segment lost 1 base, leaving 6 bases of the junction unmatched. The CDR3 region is CASSQGLAGVSETQYF. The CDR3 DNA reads TGTGCCAGCAGCCAAGGTCTAGCGGGAGTGTCAGAGACCCAGTACTTC.

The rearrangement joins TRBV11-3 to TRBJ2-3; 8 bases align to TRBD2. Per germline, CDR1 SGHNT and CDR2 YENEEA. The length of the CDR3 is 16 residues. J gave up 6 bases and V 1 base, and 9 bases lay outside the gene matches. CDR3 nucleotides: TGTGCCAGCAGCTTAGTAGGCGCGGGAGGACGGGATACGCAGTATTTT. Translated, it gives CASSLVGAGGRDTQYF.

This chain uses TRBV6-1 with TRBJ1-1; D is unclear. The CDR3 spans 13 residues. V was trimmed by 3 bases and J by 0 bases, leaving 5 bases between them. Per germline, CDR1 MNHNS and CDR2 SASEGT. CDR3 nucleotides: TGTGCCAGCAGTGAGACACTGAACACTGAAGCTTTCTTT. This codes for CASSETLNTEAFF.

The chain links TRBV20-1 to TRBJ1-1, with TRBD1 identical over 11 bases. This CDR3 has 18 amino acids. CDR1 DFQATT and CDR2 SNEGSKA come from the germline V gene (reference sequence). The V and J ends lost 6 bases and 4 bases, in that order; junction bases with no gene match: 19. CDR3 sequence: CSARTGTGGLGRLTEAFF. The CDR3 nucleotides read TGCAGTGCAAGAACCGGGACAGGGGGTCTTGGGCGGCTCACTGAAGCTTTCTTT.

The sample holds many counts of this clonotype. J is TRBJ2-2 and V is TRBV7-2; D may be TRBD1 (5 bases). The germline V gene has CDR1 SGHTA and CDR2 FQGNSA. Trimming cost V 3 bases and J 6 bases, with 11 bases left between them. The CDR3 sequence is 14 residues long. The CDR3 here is CASSFQGVSGELFF. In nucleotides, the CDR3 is TGTGCCAGCAGCTTCCAGGGCGTCTCCGGGGAGCTGTTTTTT.